Following are 21 T cell receptor beta chains from one sample sequenced in a study of T-cell memory formation after mild COVID-19. TCRdb re-derived calls from the 5' RACE reads in MiXCR, one entry per CDR3 protein. The sample carries roughly 350,000 distinct CDR3 sequences, roughly 13% recorded once. The sequencing sample was made of PBMCs or a T cell subset sorted from them (not recorded which). These receptor sequences come from a young man who had mild COVID-19 (a few samples of this study predate the infection). Cell type and time point are not known.

The rearrangement uses TRBV20-1 and TRBJ2-1, with TRBD2 matching over 8 bases. Germline-derived CDR1 and CDR2 are DFQATT and SNEGSKA (reference sequence). V was pared by 3 bases and J by 5 bases, with 6 bases of the junction left unmatched. The CDR3 consists of 14 residues. The CDR3 loop reads CSASFARGDNEQFF. The CDR3 DNA reads as TGCAGTGCTAGCTTTGCGCGGGGGGACAATGAGCAGTTCTTC.

This chain connects TRBV6-2 or TRBV6-3 to TRBJ2-5; no clear D. Germline assignment: CDR1 MNHEY and CDR2 SVGEGT. Trimming took off 2 bases at V and 5 bases at J, with 9 bases between the two ends. This CDR3 spans 13 amino acids. The CDR3 sequence: CASSYPPSETQYF. CDR3 DNA sequence: TGTGCCAGCAGTTACCCCCCTTCTGAGACCCAGTACTTC.

This clonotype was recorded at least ten times. The chain is built from TRBV4-1 and TRBJ2-1; 8 bases fit TRBD2. This CDR3 is 15 amino acids long. Per germline, CDR1 MGHRA and CDR2 YSYEKL. With 6 bases clipped from V and 7 bases from J, the junction kept 11 bases outside the gene matches. In nucleotides, the CDR3 is TGCGCCAGCAGTGGCCTTGCGGGGGGCGGGAATGAGCAGTTCTTC. Translation gives CASSGLAGGGNEQFF.

This chain links TRBV19 with TRBJ2-1; a possible D gene is TRBD1 (5 bases). The CDR3 has 14 residues. Trimming cost V 0 bases and J 9 bases, with 12 bases left between them. Germline V CDR1 and CDR2: LNHDA, SQIVND (reference sequence). The DNA for the CDR3 is TGTGCCAGTAGTATAGAAAAAGGGGTCGGTGAGCAGTTCTTC. This sequence encodes CASSIEKGVGEQFF.

The V and J genes are TRBV13 and TRBJ2-7; TRBD1 might be the D (6 bases). From germline, CDR1 is PRHDT and CDR2 FYEKMQ (reference sequence). Trimming stripped 0 bases from V and 2 bases from J, with 11 bases between. This CDR3 has 15 amino acids. Written as DNA, the CDR3 is TGTGCCAGCAGCTTAGGGGGACACGCAGCCTACGAGCAGTACGTC. Residues: CASSLGGHAAYEQYV.

This clonotype was seen more than once but under ten times. The chain uses TRBV19 and TRBJ2-1; 12 nucleotides line up with TRBD2. The CDR3 is made up of 14 amino acids. The trim removed 5 bases at V and 7 bases at J, leaving 3 bases unmatched. Germline loops: CDR1 LNHDA, CDR2 SQIVND (reference sequence). The CDR3 DNA reads TGTGCCAGTAGTTGGGGACTAGCGGGTAATGAGCAGTTCTTC. Its translation is CASSWGLAGNEQFF.

This clonotype was observed a handful of times. The rearrangement links TRBV27 to TRBJ2-7; D possibly corresponds to TRBD2 (5 bases). Germline CDR1 is MNHEY and CDR2 is SMNVEV (reference sequence). The CDR3 is 12 residues long. Trimming left V 5 bases short and J 8 bases short, with 13 bases between. CDR3 coding DNA: TGTGCCAGCAGTGAATTAGGACTTAAGCAGTACTTC. This sequence encodes CASSELGLKQYF.

The table lists this clonotype with a few counts. The rearrangement uses TRBV28 and TRBJ1-1; no clear D. The CDR3 has 13 amino acids. Per the germline V gene, CDR1 is MDHEN and CDR2 is SYDVKM. Between the trimmed V and J ends, which lost 5 bases and 6 bases, there was a span of 13 bases. The CDR3 is CASSIPTPAEAFF. CDR3 in DNA: TGTGCCAGCAGTATCCCCACTCCCGCTGAAGCTTTCTTT.

The gene calls are TRBV7-9 and TRBJ2-5; D gene uncertain. Germline-derived CDR1 and CDR2 are SEHNR and FQNEAQ (reference sequence). There are 15 residues in the CDR3. Trimming took 1 base from V and 3 from J, leaving 12 bases between them. The CDR3 coding sequence is TGTGCCAGCAGCTTAGTGGGCGCAGCCAAAGAGACCCAGTACTTC. Translating gives CASSLVGAAKETQYF.

This clonotype was recorded a few times. J is TRBJ1-1 and V is TRBV7-3, with no clear D. The germline V and J ends were trimmed by 1 base and 1 base, with 10 bases remaining between them. Germline CDR1 reads SGHTA; CDR2 reads FQGTGA. The CDR3 totals 15 residues. Here the CDR3 reads CASSLRTGSNTEAFF. Here the CDR3 DNA reads TGTGCCAGCAGCTTAAGAACGGGCTCGAACACTGAAGCTTTCTTT.

This clonotype was recorded a few times. The V and J genes are TRBV12-3 or TRBV12-4 and TRBJ2-1; D remains ambiguous. This CDR3 region has 15 residues. With 3 bases removed from V and 7 bases from J, the gap between germline ends came to 16 bases. CDR3: CASSFARNRANEQFF. CDR3 sequence (DNA): TGTGCCAGCAGTTTTGCCAGGAATAGGGCTAATGAGCAGTTCTTC.

The CDR3 loop is CASSLAGQRGGRETQYF. CDR3 nucleotides: TGCGCCAGCAGCTTGGCCGGCCAGCGGGGGGGCCGAGAGACCCAGTACTTC. V is TRBV5-1 and J is TRBJ2-5, with 10 bases lining up with TRBD2. The CDR3 runs to 17 residues. Germline trimming cut 0 bases from V and 4 bases from J; bases unmatched to any gene: 9. The germline CDR1 and CDR2 sequences are SGHRS and YFSETQ.

J is TRBJ1-3 and V is TRBV4-3; D not resolved. Germline CDR1 and CDR2: LGHNA and YSLEER. The ends were cut back, 0 bases at V and 1 base at J, with 7 bases in the middle. This CDR3 has 15 amino acids. The CDR3 loop reads CASSQDRTSGNTIYF. The CDR3, as DNA: TGCGCCAGCAGCCAAGATCGGACGTCTGGAAACACCATATATTTT.

This clonotype was picked up a small number of times. J is TRBJ2-4 and V is TRBV20-1; D might be TRBD1 (7 bases). CDR1 and CDR2 (germline): DFQATT, SNEGSKA (reference sequence). The CDR3 is made up of 18 amino acids. V was shortened by 6 bases and J by 6 bases, with 30 bases between the two germline ends. DNA of the CDR3: TGCAGTGCCCACTGGCCAGGGGGGCTACCTCGGGAAAGAAACATTCAGTACTTC. It codes for CSAHWPGGLPRERNIQYF.

This clonotype was detected a few times. V and J are TRBV12-3 or TRBV12-4 and TRBJ2-3; maybe TRBD1 (6 bases). V lost 6 bases and J 4 bases, leaving 20 bases between the germline ends. The CDR3 totals 16 residues. As DNA, the CDR3 is TGTGCCAGCAGCCCGACAGGTACCGAGGTCGCAGATACGCAGTATTTT. Translating it yields CASSPTGTEVADTQYF.

The rearrangement joins TRBV5-1 to TRBJ2-1; the D is unclear. Germline V gene lookup returns CDR1 SGHRS and CDR2 YFSETQ. V lost 0 bases and J 2 bases, leaving 12 bases between the germline ends. The CDR3 loop spans 16 amino acids. The CDR3 sequence: CASSLGGRRAYNEQFF. CDR3 coding DNA: TGCGCCAGCAGCTTGGGAGGCAGACGGGCCTACAATGAGCAGTTCTTC.

This clonotype appeared a few times. The V and J genes are TRBV7-2 and TRBJ2-7; 8 nucleotides line up with TRBD1. Germline CDR1 SGHTA, CDR2 FQGNSA. CDR3 length: 15 residues. Trimming cost V 1 base and J 2 bases; bases outside gene matches: 4. Here the CDR3 DNA reads TGTGCCAGCAGCTTAGGGGGACAGGTCACCTACGAGCAGTACTTC. Encoded protein: CASSLGGQVTYEQYF.

The chain recombines TRBV14 with TRBJ2-3; 12 bases agree with TRBD1. The V gene's germline CDR1 is SGHDN and CDR2 FVKESK. The CDR3 runs 18 residues. After removal of 3 bases from V and 1 base from J, the junction contained 8 bases not matched to a gene. The CDR3 DNA reads TGTGCCAGCAGCCATCCCCGGGACAGGGGGCGGCGCACAGATACGCAGTATTTT. Translated: CASSHPRDRGRRTDTQYF.

This clonotype was seen a few times. J is TRBJ2-3 and V is TRBV7-3; 8 bases map to TRBD2. Germline V lookup: CDR1 SGHTA, CDR2 FQGTGA. The CDR3 is made up of 15 amino acids. Trimming took 4 bases from V and 2 from J; bases not matched to a gene: 5. The CDR3 DNA follows: TGTGCCAGCAGCTCCCGGGGGGGTGCCACAGATACGCAGTATTTT. Translation gives CASSSRGGATDTQYF.

This clonotype was detected many times. The chain is built from TRBV7-6 and TRBJ2-7; D unclear. The germline CDR1 and CDR2 sequences are SGHVS and FNYEAQ. This CDR3 comprises 14 residues. Trimming cost V 1 base and J 4 bases, with 11 bases left between them. CDR3 sequence (DNA): TGTGCCAGCAGCTTAGATCGCACTTCGTACGAGCAGTACTTC. This encodes CASSLDRTSYEQYF.

This clonotype was counted at least ten times. The rearrangement joins TRBV6-4 to TRBJ1-3, with 9 bases aligning to TRBD1. V shed 0 bases, J shed 4 bases, and the junction held 7 bases outside the gene matches. Per germline, CDR1 MRHNA and CDR2 SNTAGT. The CDR3 length is 17 residues. The CDR3 coding sequence is TGTGCCAGCAGTGACTCGATTGGGACAGGGAGAGGAAACACCATATATTTT. Translating it yields CASSDSIGTGRGNTIYF.